The 26 T cell receptor beta chains below come from one sample, sequenced in a study of response to subunit inactivated influenza vaccine. TCRdb called the RT-PCR reads again in MiXCR, with one record for every CDR3 protein. The top ten hold about a tenth of the sample, which has approximately 310,000 distinct CDR3 sequences, about a fifth seen once. The specimen comprised PBMCs from blood, sampled less than 22 months after vaccination. Source of these receptors: a man between 50 and 75 years old who received an inactivated influenza vaccine.

This clonotype turned up a few times. The genes are TRBV4-1 and TRBJ2-6; D remains ambiguous. Germline values: CDR1 MGHRA, CDR2 YSYEKL. Deletions cut 2 bases from V and 0 bases from J, with 5 bases between. CDR3 size: 15 residues. The CDR3 DNA sequence: TGCGCCAGCAGCCAACAGAGCTCTGGGGCCAACGTCCTGACTTTC. Residues: CASSQQSSGANVLTF.

This chain uses TRBV7-9 with TRBJ1-4; D gene uncertain. The CDR3 loop spans 15 amino acids. Trimming stripped 0 bases from V and 6 bases from J, with 11 bases between. The germline CDR1 and CDR2 sequences are SEHNR and FQNEAQ (reference sequence). The CDR3 DNA reads TGTGCCAGCAGCTTAGCCTCCGGGAAGGATGAAAAACTGTTTTTT. This codes for CASSLASGKDEKLFF.

This sequence joins TRBV12-3 or TRBV12-4 and TRBJ1-1, with unresolved D. CDR3 length: 14 residues. Trimming took 7 bases from V and 0 from J, leaving 12 bases between them. The CDR3 is CASTRRSLNTEAFF. In DNA form, the CDR3 reads TGTGCCAGCACCCGGCGGAGCTTGAACACTGAAGCTTTCTTT.

This clonotype was picked up a small number of times. The chain recombines TRBV3-1 with TRBJ2-1; 7 nucleotides match TRBD2. V lost 2 bases to trimming and J lost 8 bases; unmatched junction nucleotides: 15. Germline V gene lookup returns CDR1 LGHDT and CDR2 YNNKEL (reference sequence). The CDR3 has 17 residues. In DNA form, the CDR3 reads TGTGCCAGCAGCCAAAAAACCTCTAGCGGCGGCTGCGATGAGCAGTTCTTC. It translates to CASSQKTSSGGCDEQFF.

The chain couples TRBV6-5 to TRBJ1-2, with TRBD1 as a possible D gene (5 bases). The CDR3 has 13 residues. Trimming took off 2 bases at V and 4 bases at J, with 8 bases between the two ends. Germline-derived CDR1 and CDR2 are MNHEY and SVGAGI. CDR3 sequence reads: CASSYRGVYGYTF. The CDR3 DNA reads as TGTGCCAGCAGTTACAGGGGAGTCTATGGCTACACCTTC.

This clonotype was counted a few times. The rearrangement uses TRBV11-2 and TRBJ1-1, with 7 bases fitting TRBD1. Per the germline V gene, CDR1 is SGHAT and CDR2 is FQNNGV. The CDR3 totals 16 residues. V shed 2 bases and J 0 bases; nucleotides not matched to a gene: 6. The CDR3 DNA is TGTGCCAGCAGCTTAATCCCCGGGACAGTGAACACTGAAGCTTTCTTT. This encodes CASSLIPGTVNTEAFF.

V usage is TRBV5-5 and J usage is TRBJ2-2; TRBD2 matches at 9 bases. In germline, CDR1 is SGHKS, CDR2 YYEKEE (reference sequence). The CDR3 has 16 amino acids. V shed 0 bases and J 4 bases; nucleotides not matched to a gene: 4. The CDR3 is CASSLAAGGPTGELFF. DNA of the CDR3: TGTGCCAGCAGCTTGGCGGCGGGGGGGCCCACCGGGGAGCTGTTTTTT.

This chain connects TRBV28 to TRBJ1-3; D is unclear. The V gene's germline CDR1 is MDHEN and CDR2 SYDVKM. There are 13 residues in the CDR3. With 2 bases removed from V and 4 bases from J, the gap between germline ends came to 6 bases. This CDR3 is CASSLDVGNTIYF. The CDR3 nucleotides are TGTGCCAGCAGTTTAGACGTCGGAAACACCATATATTTT.

This clonotype was detected a few times. This chain joins TRBV9 and TRBJ2-1, with 7 positions matching TRBD2. V was clipped by 3 bases and J by 10 bases; unmatched bases: 16. This CDR3 region has 16 residues. Germline values: CDR1 SGDLS, CDR2 YYNGEE. The CDR3 loop reads CASSENPNRTRSEQFF. CDR3 DNA: TGTGCCAGCAGCGAAAACCCCAATAGGACTAGGTCCGAGCAGTTCTTC.

This chain connects TRBV3-1 to TRBJ1-1; D gene uncertain. Trimming removed 1 base from V and 8 bases from J, with 11 bases in between. The CDR3 loop spans 13 amino acids. Germline lookup yields CDR1 LGHDT and CDR2 YNNKEL (reference sequence). The chain's CDR3 is CASSQGVGREAFF. The CDR3 DNA reads as TGTGCCAGCAGCCAAGGCGTCGGCCGCGAAGCTTTCTTT. The full variable domain, completed using reference TRBV3-1 and TRBJ1-1, is DTAVSQTPKYLVTQMGNDKSIKCEQNLGHDTMYWYKQDSKKFLKIMFSYNNKELIINETVPNRFSPKSPDKAHLNLHINSLELGDSAVYFCASSQGVGREAFFGQGTRLTVV.

This clonotype appeared once. The rearrangement joins TRBV12-3 or TRBV12-4 to TRBJ2-1, with 12 nucleotides matching TRBD2. The trim removed 3 bases at V and 7 bases at J, leaving 4 bases unmatched. The CDR3 has 15 residues. This chain's CDR3 is CASSFSLAGGNEQFF. For the CDR3, the DNA is TGTGCCAGCAGTTTTTCGCTAGCGGGAGGGAATGAGCAGTTCTTC.

This clonotype has a handful of counts. This chain uses TRBV14 with TRBJ1-2, with 8 bases identical to TRBD1. Germline CDR1 and CDR2: SGHDN and FVKESK. The CDR3 has 14 residues. J gave up 3 bases and V 4 bases, and 4 bases lay outside the gene matches. This CDR3 is CASSRGQGDYGYTF. For the CDR3, the DNA is TGTGCCAGCAGCCGAGGACAGGGTGACTATGGCTACACCTTC.

The rearrangement links TRBV5-1 to TRBJ1-6; TRBD1 matches at 9 bases. Germline-derived CDR1 and CDR2 are SGHRS and YFSETQ. The CDR3 length is 15 residues. Losses at the gene ends were 3 bases for V and 8 bases for J; bases not matched to a gene: 6. The CDR3 nucleotides read TGCGCCAGCAGCTCGTCGGGACAGGGTTATTCACCCCTCCACTTT. Residues: CASSSSGQGYSPLHF.

This chain uses TRBV28 with TRBJ2-7, with TRBD2 identical over 7 bases. CDR1 and CDR2 (germline): MDHEN, SYDVKM. This CDR3 is built from 15 residues. V lost 3 bases and J lost 3; bases outside the gene matches: 8. CDR3 residues: CASSFQGGVNYEQYF. As DNA, the CDR3 is TGTGCCAGCAGTTTTCAGGGAGGGGTTAACTACGAGCAGTACTTC.

Only a few counts were recorded for this clonotype. The chain recombines TRBV7-9 with TRBJ2-1; 11 bases match TRBD2. CDR1 and CDR2 (germline): SEHNR, FQNEAQ (reference sequence). V was pared by 0 bases and J by 5 bases, with 6 bases of the junction left unmatched. CDR3 length: 17 amino acids. CDR3 in DNA: TGTGCCAGCAGCTTAGCCCTACTAGCGGGGGCCCACAATGAGCAGTTCTTC. Translating it yields CASSLALLAGAHNEQFF. Combining the CDR3 with reference TRBV7-9 and TRBJ2-1 gives the whole variable domain DTGVSQNPRHKITKRGQNVTFRCDPISEHNRLYWYRQTLGQGPEFLTYFQNEAQLEKSRLLSDRFSAERPKGSFSTLEIQRTEQGDSAMYLCASSLALLAGAHNEQFFGPGTRLTVL.

A few counts support this clonotype. V usage is TRBV15 and J usage is TRBJ2-3; 9 bases line up with TRBD2. Germline lookup yields CDR1 LNHNV and CDR2 YYDKDF (reference sequence). V lost 4 bases to trimming and J lost 5 bases; unmatched junction nucleotides: 10. The CDR3 has 16 amino acids. The CDR3: CATSTLSGRGRDTQYF. CDR3 DNA sequence: TGTGCCACCAGCACCCTTAGCGGGAGAGGGAGAGATACGCAGTATTTT.

This clonotype was counted only a few times. This sequence joins TRBV20-1 and TRBJ1-1; possibly TRBD1 for D (5 bases). The V end lost 5 bases, the J end lost 4 bases, and 14 bases lay between the germline ends. CDR1 is DFQATT and CDR2 is SNEGSKA in the germline V gene (reference sequence). There are 13 residues in the CDR3. CDR3 sequence: CSAAFTGLTEAFF. The CDR3 DNA is TGCAGTGCTGCGTTTACGGGGCTCACTGAAGCTTTCTTT.

The chain's CDR3 is CASSQRDRGNYEQYF. The CDR3 DNA is TGTGCCAGCAGCCAGAGGGACAGGGGCAACTACGAGCAGTACTTC. The rearrangement links TRBV3-1 to TRBJ2-7, with 10 bases aligning to TRBD1. Germline CDR1 reads LGHDT; CDR2 reads YNNKEL (reference sequence). With 3 bases clipped from V and 3 bases from J, the junction kept 5 bases outside the gene matches. The CDR3 length is 15 residues.

This clonotype was seen ten or more times. The V gene is TRBV7-9, the J gene TRBJ1-1, with a weak D call TRBD1 (6 bases). The germline V gene encodes CDR1 SEHNR and CDR2 FQNEAQ (reference sequence). The ends were cut back, 0 bases at V and 0 bases at J, with 8 bases in the middle. The CDR3 length is 15 residues. This CDR3 is CASSLAGALNTEAFF. The CDR3 DNA sequence: TGTGCCAGCAGCTTAGCGGGGGCACTGAACACTGAAGCTTTCTTT.

This chain links TRBV9 with TRBJ1-2; D perhaps matches TRBD1 (6 bases). V was trimmed by 4 bases and J by 8 bases, leaving 21 bases between them. Germline V gene data show CDR1 as SGDLS and CDR2 as YYNGEE. The CDR3 has 15 residues. The CDR3 loop reads CASSPKGGREGGYTF. DNA for the CDR3: TGTGCCAGCAGCCCAAAGGGGGGCAGGGAGGGCGGCTACACCTTC.

The J gene is TRBJ2-7, the V gene TRBV6-5, with 7 bases identical to TRBD1. Germline V gene sequence: CDR1 MNHEY, CDR2 SVGAGI. The CDR3 runs 14 residues. Unmatched junction bases numbered 6, after V lost 2 bases and J lost 5 bases. The CDR3 sequence: CASSYTGQFNEQYF. The CDR3, as DNA: TGTGCCAGCAGTTACACGGGACAGTTCAACGAGCAGTACTTC.

The V and J genes are TRBV4-2 and TRBJ2-1; 10 bases line up with TRBD2. This CDR3 comprises 14 residues. The germline gives CDR1 LGHNA, CDR2 YNFKEQ. After removal of 5 bases from V and 8 bases from J, the junction contained 6 bases not matched to a gene. DNA of the CDR3: TGTGCCAGCAGCAGGGGACTAGCGATTGATGAGCAGTTCTTC. Translating gives CASSRGLAIDEQFF.

This clonotype came up a few times. The rearrangement uses TRBV5-6 and TRBJ2-5; D is uncertain. Germline V gene lookup returns CDR1 SGHDT and CDR2 YYEEEE. The CDR3 consists of 14 residues. V lost 0 bases and J lost 9, with 15 bases in between. The DNA of the CDR3 is TGTGCCAGCAGCTTGGATGTCGCTAGTCGGTCCCAGTACTTC. It encodes CASSLDVASRSQYF.

The chain links TRBV9 to TRBJ2-2; no reliable D call. The CDR3 spans 14 residues. Between the trimmed V and J ends, which lost 2 bases and 6 bases, there was a span of 11 bases. CDR1 is SGDLS, CDR2 YYNGEE, per germline. The CDR3 loop is CASSVGWSPGELFF. DNA for the CDR3: TGTGCCAGCAGCGTGGGGTGGTCCCCCGGGGAGCTGTTTTTT.

The chain has TRBV28 and TRBJ1-5; no clear D. From germline, CDR1 is MDHEN and CDR2 SYDVKM. This CDR3 spans 15 amino acids. V was cut by 7 bases and J by 0 bases, with 13 bases left in between. The CDR3 bases are TGTGCCAGCACCCCCCTGGGAAATAGCAATCAGCCCCAGCATTTT. Its protein is CASTPLGNSNQPQHF.

V is TRBV7-9 and J is TRBJ1-2; TRBD1 aligns across 7 bases. The germline gives CDR1 SEHNR, CDR2 FQNEAQ (reference sequence). The ends lost 3 bases at V and 4 bases at J; junction bases unmatched: 5. The length of the CDR3 is 14 residues. The CDR3 region is CASSFAGTAYGYTF. Here the CDR3 DNA reads TGTGCCAGCAGCTTTGCCGGGACAGCCTATGGCTACACCTTC.